This T cell receptor (beta chain) was profiled in a study of T-cell reconstitution after alpha-beta-depleted transplantation in children. Germline V lookup: CDR1 MDHEN, CDR2 SYDVKM. The CDR3 sequence is 16 residues long. The ends lost 5 bases at V and 3 bases at J; junction bases unmatched: 12. It was with unique molecular identifiers that the TCRbeta library was prepared. TCRdb reprocessed the PCR reads with MiXCR, giving one entry per CDR3 protein. The table shows hundreds of thousands of distinct CDR3 sequences, with about an eighth occurring only once. This clonotype was observed at least ten times.

V is TRBV28 and J is TRBJ2-7; 8 bases fit TRBD1. The receptor was isolated from a male patient younger than 18 who had a stem cell transplant for acute myeloid leukemia, so the T cells may come from the graft donor. Sequenced material: PBMCs, mostly from graft donor cells, taken 360 days after TCRalphabeta/CD19-depleted stem cell transplant. The CDR3 coding sequence is TGTGCCAGCAGTGCCTACAGGGGGGCGCCCGTCTACGAGCAGTACTTC. This codes for CASSAYRGAPVYEQYF.